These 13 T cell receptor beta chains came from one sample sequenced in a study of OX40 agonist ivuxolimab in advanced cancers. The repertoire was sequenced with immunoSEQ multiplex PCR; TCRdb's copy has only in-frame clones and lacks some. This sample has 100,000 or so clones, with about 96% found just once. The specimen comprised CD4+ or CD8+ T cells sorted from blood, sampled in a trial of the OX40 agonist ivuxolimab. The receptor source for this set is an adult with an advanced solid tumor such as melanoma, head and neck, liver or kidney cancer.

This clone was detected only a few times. The CDR3 bases are TGCGCCAGCAGCCAAGGTCTGGGAAACATTCAGTACTTC. As protein: CASSQGLGNIQYF. The genes are TRBV4-1 and TRBJ2-4; D ambiguous. The germline gives CDR1 MGHRA, CDR2 YSYEKL. The V end lost 1 base, the J end lost 6 bases, and 7 bases lay between the germline ends. The CDR3 totals 13 residues.

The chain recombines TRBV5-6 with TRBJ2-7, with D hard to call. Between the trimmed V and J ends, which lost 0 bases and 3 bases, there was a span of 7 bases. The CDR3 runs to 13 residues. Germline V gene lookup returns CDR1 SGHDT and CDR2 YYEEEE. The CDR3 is CASSLDGYYEQYF. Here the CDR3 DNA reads TGTGCCAGCAGCTTGGACGGATACTACGAGCAGTACTTC. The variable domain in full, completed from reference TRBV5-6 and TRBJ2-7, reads DAGVTQSPTHLIKTRGQQVTLRCSPKSGHDTVSWYQQALGQGPQFIFQYYEEEERQRGNFPDRFSGHQFPNYSSELNVNALLLGDSALYLCASSLDGYYEQYFGPGTRLTVT.

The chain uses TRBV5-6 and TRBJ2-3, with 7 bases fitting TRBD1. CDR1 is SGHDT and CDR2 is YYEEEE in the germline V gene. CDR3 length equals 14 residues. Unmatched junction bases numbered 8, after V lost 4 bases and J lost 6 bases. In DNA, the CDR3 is TGTGCCAGCAGCCCGACAGGGACGCTCGATACGCAGTATTTT. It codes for CASSPTGTLDTQYF.

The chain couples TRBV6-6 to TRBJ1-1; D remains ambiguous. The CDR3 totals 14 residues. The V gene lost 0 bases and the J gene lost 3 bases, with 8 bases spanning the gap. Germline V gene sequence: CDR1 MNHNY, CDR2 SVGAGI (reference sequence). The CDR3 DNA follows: TGTGCCAGCAGTTACTCGACGGTGGACACTGAAGCTTTCTTT. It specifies CASSYSTVDTEAFF.

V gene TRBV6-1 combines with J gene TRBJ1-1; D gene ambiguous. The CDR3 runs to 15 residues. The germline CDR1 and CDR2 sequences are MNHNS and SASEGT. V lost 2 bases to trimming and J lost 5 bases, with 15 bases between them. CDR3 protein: CASSELLTTRTEAFF. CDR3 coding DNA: TGTGCCAGCAGTGAACTACTGACAACACGGACTGAAGCTTTCTTT.

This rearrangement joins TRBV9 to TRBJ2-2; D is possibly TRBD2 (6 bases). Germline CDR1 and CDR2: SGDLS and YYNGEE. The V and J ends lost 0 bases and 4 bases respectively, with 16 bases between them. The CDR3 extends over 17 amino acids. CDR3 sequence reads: CASSVALGGDRTGELFF. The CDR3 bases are TGTGCCAGCAGCGTAGCTCTCGGCGGGGACCGCACCGGGGAGCTGTTTTTT.

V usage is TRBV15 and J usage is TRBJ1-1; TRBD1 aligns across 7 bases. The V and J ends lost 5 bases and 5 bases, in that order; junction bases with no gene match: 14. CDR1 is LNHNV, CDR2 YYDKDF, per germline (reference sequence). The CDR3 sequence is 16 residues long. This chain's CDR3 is CATSGPMEGARTEAFF. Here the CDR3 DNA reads TGTGCCACCAGCGGACCTATGGAGGGGGCGAGGACTGAAGCTTTCTTT.

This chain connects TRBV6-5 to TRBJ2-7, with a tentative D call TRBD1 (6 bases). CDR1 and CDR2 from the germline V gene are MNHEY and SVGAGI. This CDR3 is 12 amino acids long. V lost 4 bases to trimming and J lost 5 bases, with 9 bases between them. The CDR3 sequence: CASSSTGNEQYF. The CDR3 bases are TGTGCCAGCAGTTCCACAGGGAACGAGCAGTACTTC.

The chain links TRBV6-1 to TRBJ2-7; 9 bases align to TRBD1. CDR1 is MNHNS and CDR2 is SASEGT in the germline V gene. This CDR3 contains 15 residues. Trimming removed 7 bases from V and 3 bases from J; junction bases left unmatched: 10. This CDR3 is CASMSPGQGFYEQYF. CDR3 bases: TGTGCCAGCATGAGCCCGGGACAGGGATTCTACGAGCAGTACTTC.

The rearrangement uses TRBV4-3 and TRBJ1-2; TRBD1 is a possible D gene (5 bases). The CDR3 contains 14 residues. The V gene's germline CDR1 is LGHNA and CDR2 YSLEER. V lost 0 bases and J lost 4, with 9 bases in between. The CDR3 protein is CASSQDKGPYGYTF. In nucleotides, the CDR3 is TGCGCCAGCAGCCAAGACAAGGGACCCTATGGCTACACCTTC.

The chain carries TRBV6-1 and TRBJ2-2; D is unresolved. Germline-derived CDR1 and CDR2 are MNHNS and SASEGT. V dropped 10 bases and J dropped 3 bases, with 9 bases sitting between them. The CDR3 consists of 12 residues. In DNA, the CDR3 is TGTGCCACAAGGGATCACACCGGGGAGCTGTTTTTT. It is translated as CATRDHTGELFF.

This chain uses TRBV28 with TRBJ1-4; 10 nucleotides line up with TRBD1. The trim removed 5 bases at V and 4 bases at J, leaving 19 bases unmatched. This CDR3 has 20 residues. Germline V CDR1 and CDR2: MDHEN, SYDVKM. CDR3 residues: CASSGTGEVRAKGLNEKLFF. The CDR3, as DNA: TGTGCCAGCAGTGGGACAGGGGAGGTCAGAGCGAAGGGCCTTAATGAAAAACTGTTTTTT.

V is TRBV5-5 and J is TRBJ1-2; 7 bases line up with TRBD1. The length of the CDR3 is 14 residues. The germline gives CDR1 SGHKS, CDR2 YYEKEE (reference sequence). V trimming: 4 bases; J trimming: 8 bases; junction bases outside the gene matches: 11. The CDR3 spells CASSPGTEVGGYTF. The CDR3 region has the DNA TGTGCCAGCAGCCCTGGGACAGAAGTCGGGGGCTACACCTTC.